The entry that follows covers one TCR beta chain sequence. Its specificity is unknown. Trimming cost V 6 bases and J 1 base, with 9 bases left between them. The CDR3 is 13 residues long. The germline V gene has CDR1 SNHLY and CDR2 FYNNEI. This sample was included in a study of cytomegalovirus exposure and HLA in healthy donors. Overall study context: Sequencing of about 179 million T cells in an earlier analysis found 100 million to 140 million unique TCR beta sequences. General study findings and limits: Later genetic work tied a missense DCLRE1C variant to beta-chain V and J trimming.

Amplification used 60 Vbeta primers and 13 Jbeta primers. The method was immunoSEQ multiplex PCR; TCRdb's version includes in-frame clones alone and lacks a portion of them. The repertoire holds tens of thousands of clones, with around three fifths as singletons. The sequenced material came from PBMCs. The chain recombines TRBV2 with TRBJ1-1; possible D gene TRBD1, 5 bases. This clonotype was sampled from a man aged 25-40 years in good health and CMV-seronegative. Written as DNA, the CDR3 is TGTGCCAGCAGACTGGACAAGAACACTGAAGCTTTCTTT. It specifies CASRLDKNTEAFF.